One sample yielded the 27 T cell receptor beta chains listed below, sequenced in a study of T cells expressing NK-cell markers. Reprocessing the 5' RACE reads, TCRdb reports a single entry for every CDR3 protein and omits DNA. Its clone listing holds roughly 420,000 distinct CDR3 sequences. Specimen: blood T cells: a sorted CD56 or NKG2C T cell subset, CD4+ or CD8+ T cells, or bulk PBMC T cells (not recorded which). These receptors all stem from a woman aged 18-70 years in good health.

The rearrangement joins TRBV20-1 to TRBJ2-5; as DNA is missing, the TRBD1 call by TCRdb cannot be tested. CDR3 size: 12 residues. The V gene's germline CDR1 is DFQATT and CDR2 SNEGSKA (reference sequence). The CDR3 sequence is CGARRTEETQYF.

The chain couples TRBV6-1 to TRBJ1-2. From germline, CDR1 is MNHNS and CDR2 SASEGT. The CDR3 has 13 amino acids. CDR3 protein: CASSAWEVGGYTF.

The chain employs TRBV10-1 and TRBJ2-1; absent DNA, TCRdb's TRBD2 call cannot be checked. Germline V gene lookup returns CDR1 WNHNN and CDR2 SYGVQD (reference sequence). The CDR3 is made up of 16 amino acids. The CDR3 spells CASGGSGGASYNEQFF.

The J gene is TRBJ1-2, the V gene TRBV12-3 or TRBV12-4. The CDR3 spans 15 residues. CDR3 amino acids: CASSPDTAANYGYTF.

The chain joins TRBV5-4 to TRBJ1-2; as DNA is missing, the TRBD1 call by TCRdb cannot be tested. The CDR3 runs 15 residues. CDR1 is SGHNT and CDR2 is YYREEE in the germline V gene (reference sequence). The chain's CDR3 is CASSFVTGANYGYTF.

The chain joins TRBV5-5 to TRBJ1-4; without DNA, the TCRdb call of TRBD1 cannot be checked. Per the germline V gene, CDR1 is SGHKS and CDR2 is YYEKEE (reference sequence). The CDR3 runs 15 residues. CDR3 sequence: CASSLVGREGEKLFF.

This sequence joins TRBV5-4 and TRBJ2-2; no DNA is available, so the TRBD1 call from TCRdb remains unchecked. There are 12 residues in the CDR3. Per the germline V gene, CDR1 is SGHNT and CDR2 is YYREEE (reference sequence). The CDR3 sequence is CASNPPTGELFF.

The chain combines TRBV12-3 or TRBV12-4 with TRBJ2-3; the TCRdb call, TRBD2, lacks DNA for checking. The CDR3 length is 15 residues. The CDR3 region is CASSLTSGFTDTQYF.

The chain has TRBV20-1 and TRBJ1-5; the TCRdb D gene call, TRBD1, has no DNA to confirm it. Per germline, CDR1 DFQATT and CDR2 SNEGSKA (reference sequence). This CDR3 is 13 amino acids long. The CDR3 spells CSAQTGSNQPQHF.

The rearrangement links TRBV21-1 to TRBJ2-4; lacking DNA, the TRBD1 call made by TCRdb goes unchecked. TRBV21-1 is marked as a pseudogene. The CDR3 spans 13 residues. The CDR3 region is CASSMGGQYIQYF.

CDR3 amino acids: CASRLRVAKNIQYF. The chain employs TRBV6-2 or TRBV6-3 and TRBJ2-4. This CDR3 comprises 14 residues. Germline V CDR1 and CDR2: MNHEY, SVGEGT.

This rearrangement joins TRBV29-1 to TRBJ1-3; with no DNA, the TCRdb D assignment of TRBD1 cannot be verified. This CDR3 contains 14 residues. Germline values: CDR1 SQVTM, CDR2 ANQGSEA. The CDR3 loop reads CSVEGAGAGNTIYF.

The rearrangement uses TRBV7-9 and TRBJ2-5; without DNA, the TCRdb call of TRBD1 cannot be checked. The CDR3 spans 13 residues. Germline lookup yields CDR1 SEHNR and CDR2 FQNEAQ (reference sequence). The CDR3 region is CASRSRREETQYF. The complete variable domain, with remaining parts taken from reference TRBV7-9 and TRBJ2-5, reads DTGVSQNPRHKITKRGQNVTFRCDPISEHNRLYWYRQTLGQGPEFLTYFQNEAQLEKSRLLSDRFSAERPKGSFSTLEIQRTEQGDSAMYLCASRSRREETQYFGPGTRLLVL.

The chain is built from TRBV12-3 or TRBV12-4 and TRBJ1-5; TCRdb gives TRBD1 as the D gene, but with no DNA this cannot be confirmed. The CDR3 spans 15 residues. CDR3 residues: CASSLQGFSNQPQHF.

The chain links TRBV5-1 to TRBJ2-1. CDR1 SGHRS and CDR2 YFSETQ come from the germline V gene. This CDR3 spans 15 amino acids. CDR3 loop: CASSLEGNSYNEQFF.

The rearrangement uses TRBV24-1 and TRBJ2-1. The CDR3 sequence is 11 residues long. The germline gives CDR1 KGHDR, CDR2 SFDVKD. CDR3 region: CATSDTNEQFF.

The chain couples TRBV5-6 to TRBJ2-1; TCRdb selects TRBD2, and the lack of DNA leaves this call unchecked. This CDR3 spans 15 amino acids. CDR1 and CDR2 from the germline V gene are SGHDT and YYEEEE. CDR3 residues: CASRPPSGRGNEQFF.

The CDR3 reads CASTLRGLTYEQYF. V usage is TRBV6-1 and J usage is TRBJ2-7; TCRdb selects TRBD2, and the lack of DNA leaves this call unchecked. Per the germline V gene, CDR1 is MNHNS and CDR2 is SASEGT. CDR3 size: 14 residues.

The chain uses TRBV6-2 or TRBV6-3 and TRBJ1-6; TCRdb's D call of TRBD1 is untestable without DNA. The CDR3 has 14 amino acids. Germline CDR1 MNHEY, CDR2 SVGEGT. CDR3 loop: CASRWDARNSPLHF.

The V gene is TRBV5-1, the J gene TRBJ2-5; TCRdb's D call of TRBD1 is untestable without DNA. Germline CDR1 is SGHRS and CDR2 is YFSETQ. CDR3 length: 13 residues. CDR3 protein: CASSPSPGETQYF. Complete variable domain (other parts from reference TRBV5-1 and TRBJ2-5): KAGVTQTPRYLIKTRGQQVTLSCSPISGHRSVSWYQQTPGQGLQFLFEYFSETQRNKGNFPGRFSGRQFSNSRSEMNVSTLELGDSALYLCASSPSPGETQYFGPGTRLLVL.

The chain employs TRBV28 and TRBJ2-1; TCRdb selects TRBD2, and the lack of DNA leaves this call unchecked. The CDR3 contains 14 residues. The V gene's germline CDR1 is MDHEN and CDR2 SYDVKM. The CDR3: CASSKPGLAGEQFF. The full variable domain, its missing parts supplied by reference TRBV28 and TRBJ2-1, is DVKVTQSSRYLVKRTGEKVFLECVQDMDHENMFWYRQDPGLGLRLIYFSYDVKMKEKGDIPEGYSVSREKKERFSLILESASTNQTSMYLCASSKPGLAGEQFFGPGTRLTVL.

The chain joins TRBV7-8 to TRBJ2-5; TCRdb's assignment of TRBD2 cannot be checked, as there is no DNA. The CDR3 contains 17 residues. Germline CDR1 reads SGHVS; CDR2 reads FQNEAQ. This chain's CDR3 is CASSLVVLLAGVETQYF.

V gene TRBV4-3 combines with J gene TRBJ1-2. CDR1 is LGHNA and CDR2 is YSLEER in the germline V gene. The CDR3 runs 14 residues. Here the CDR3 reads CASSQDVDLGGYTF.

The chain couples TRBV5-1 to TRBJ2-1; without DNA, the TCRdb call of TRBD2 cannot be checked. Germline V gene data show CDR1 as SGHRS and CDR2 as YFSETQ. This CDR3 has 16 amino acids. The CDR3 sequence: CASSPGGGGPYNEQFF.

This chain connects TRBV7-2 to TRBJ2-7; TCRdb calls TRBD1, which cannot be checked without DNA. Germline loops: CDR1 SGHTA, CDR2 FQGNSA. This CDR3 comprises 12 residues. The CDR3 is CASSFDPGEQYF.

The chain uses TRBV2 and TRBJ2-7; TCRdb proposes TRBD2, but this gene call is untestable without DNA. Germline lookup yields CDR1 SNHLY and CDR2 FYNNEI. This CDR3 has 14 amino acids. The CDR3 loop is CASRGLAVPYEQYF.

The chain recombines TRBV14 with TRBJ1-1. The CDR3 is 14 amino acids. The germline CDR1 and CDR2 sequences are SGHDN and FVKESK. Here the CDR3 reads CASSQVSGYGVAFF. The full variable domain, completed using reference TRBV14 and TRBJ1-1, is EAGVTQFPSHSVIEKGQTVTLRCDPISGHDNLYWYRRVMGKEIKFLLHFVKESKQDESGMPNNRFLAERTGGTYSTLKVQPAELEDSGVYFCASSQVSGYGVAFFGQGTRLTVV.